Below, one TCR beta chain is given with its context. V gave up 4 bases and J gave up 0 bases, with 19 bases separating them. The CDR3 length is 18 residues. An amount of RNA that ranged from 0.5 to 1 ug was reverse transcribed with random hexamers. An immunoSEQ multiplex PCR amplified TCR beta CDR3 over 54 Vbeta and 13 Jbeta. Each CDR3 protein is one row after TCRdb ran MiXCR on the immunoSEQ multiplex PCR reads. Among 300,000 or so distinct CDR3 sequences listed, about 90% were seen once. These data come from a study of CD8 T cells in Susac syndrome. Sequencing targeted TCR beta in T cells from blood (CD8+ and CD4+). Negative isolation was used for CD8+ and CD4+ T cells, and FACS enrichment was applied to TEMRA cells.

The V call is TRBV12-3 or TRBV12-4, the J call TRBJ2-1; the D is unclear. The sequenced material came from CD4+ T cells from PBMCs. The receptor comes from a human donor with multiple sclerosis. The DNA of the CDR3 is TGTGCCAGCAGTTACCTAAAAGGAGACCTAAGCTCCTACAATGAGCAGTTCTTC. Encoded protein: CASSYLKGDLSSYNEQFF.